Listed here are 16 T cell receptor beta chains from one sample, sequenced in a study of vaccination and CD4 T cells after COVID-19. In TCRdb, the PCR reads were re-called with MiXCR into one record per CDR3 protein. Here the sample spans about 18,000 distinct CDR3 sequences, around two thirds being singletons. Source: CD4+ T cells from blood, taken before SARS-CoV-2 vaccination. The receptors were sampled from a human donor who had recovered from COVID-19.

This chain links TRBV20-1 with TRBJ2-5; D is unclear. V lost 5 bases and J 1 base, leaving 11 bases between the germline ends. This CDR3 has 13 amino acids. CDR1 and CDR2 from the germline V gene are DFQATT and SNEGSKA (reference sequence). The CDR3 is CSAGPFTQETQYF. Written as DNA, the CDR3 is TGCAGTGCTGGGCCCTTTACCCAAGAGACCCAGTACTTC.

The chain couples TRBV20-1 to TRBJ2-3, with 9 bases identical to TRBD1. CDR3 length equals 16 residues. CDR1 is DFQATT, CDR2 SNEGSKA, per germline (reference sequence). Unmatched junction bases numbered 13, after V lost 5 bases and J lost 4 bases. CDR3 sequence: CSAQGRTGATSDTQYF. The CDR3, as DNA: TGCAGTGCTCAGGGGCGGACAGGGGCGACCTCAGATACGCAGTATTTT.

Worth noting for this clonotype: At one end, the junction sequence differs from germline, possibly due to a read error. The V call is TRBV20-1, the J call TRBJ2-7, with 11 bases aligning to TRBD2. This CDR3 has 15 residues. CDR1 DFQATT and CDR2 SNEGSKA come from the germline V gene (reference sequence). Here the CDR3 reads CNATDSSGTSGRPFF. CDR3 nucleotide sequence: TGCAATGCAACGGACAGTTCTGGGACTAGCGGAAGGCCCTTCTTC.

The chain couples TRBV19 to TRBJ1-3; D is unclear. CDR1 and CDR2 (germline): LNHDA, SQIVND (reference sequence). The V end was cut by 1 base, the J end by 9 bases, with 10 bases between. The CDR3 spans 13 residues. The CDR3: CASSIGRLSTIYF. The CDR3 coding sequence is TGTGCCAGTAGTATAGGAAGGCTGAGCACCATATATTTT.

This chain connects TRBV28 to TRBJ2-3; D unresolved. With 0 bases removed from V and 1 base from J, the gap between germline ends came to 8 bases. The CDR3 length is 15 residues. Germline CDR1 is MDHEN and CDR2 is SYDVKM. This CDR3 reads CASSLWSAGTDTQYF. The CDR3 DNA is TGTGCCAGCAGTTTATGGTCAGCCGGCACAGATACGCAGTATTTT.

This chain links TRBV30 with TRBJ1-2; D gene uncertain. The CDR3 extends over 11 amino acids. V was clipped by 4 bases and J by 0 bases, with 3 bases between them. Germline assignment: CDR1 GTSNPN and CDR2 SVGIG (reference sequence). CDR3 region: CAWTANYGYTF. CDR3 DNA: TGTGCCTGGACAGCTAACTATGGCTACACCTTC.

J is TRBJ1-5 and V is TRBV19; D unresolved. The germline V and J ends were trimmed by 4 bases and 2 bases, with 9 bases remaining between them. This CDR3 has 14 residues. The germline gives CDR1 LNHDA, CDR2 SQIVND (reference sequence). The CDR3 here is CASSTSFGNQPQHF. The CDR3 nucleotides are TGTGCCAGTAGTACCTCTTTTGGCAATCAGCCCCAGCATTTT. Together with reference TRBV19 and TRBJ1-5, the CDR3 gives the full variable domain: DGGITQSPKYLFRKEGQNVTLSCEQNLNHDAMYWYRQDPGQGLRLIYYSQIVNDFQKGDIAEGYSVSREKKESFPLTVTSAQKNPTAFYLCASSTSFGNQPQHFGDGTRLSIL.

In its sample, this clonotype was seen a few times. V is TRBV24-1 and J is TRBJ2-2; TRBD2 might be the D (6 bases). The V end lost 8 bases, the J end lost 2 bases, and 11 bases lay between the germline ends. Germline CDR1 KGHDR, CDR2 SFDVKD. CDR3 length: 14 amino acids. CDR3 region: CATTGGINTGELFF. CDR3 DNA: TGTGCCACCACCGGCGGGATTAACACCGGGGAGCTGTTTTTT.

The genes are TRBV11-3 and TRBJ2-1, with 8 bases aligning to TRBD1. This CDR3 is built from 14 residues. Per germline, CDR1 SGHNT and CDR2 YENEEA. The ends lost 3 bases at V and 7 bases at J; junction bases unmatched: 5. In DNA, the CDR3 is TGTGCCAGCAGCTTCGGACAGGGATGGAATGAGCAGTTCTTC. Protein: CASSFGQGWNEQFF.

The chain is built from TRBV7-2 and TRBJ2-7, with 9 bases matching TRBD2. Germline V lookup: CDR1 SGHTA, CDR2 FQGNSA. The CDR3 sequence is 15 residues long. Trimming at V came to 5 bases and at J to 0 bases, leaving 5 bases not matched to a gene. This CDR3 is CASSRGLANSYEQYF. CDR3 nucleotides: TGTGCCAGCAGCCGAGGACTAGCGAACTCCTACGAGCAGTACTTC.

The chain employs TRBV27 and TRBJ1-1; D gene ambiguous. The CDR3 runs to 13 residues. Trimming pared 6 bases from V and 0 bases from J, leaving 8 bases between. Germline V gene sequence: CDR1 MNHEY, CDR2 SMNVEV (reference sequence). The CDR3 DNA is TGTGCCAGCAGCCGAGAATTGAACACTGAAGCTTTCTTT. This sequence encodes CASSRELNTEAFF.

The chain combines TRBV6-1 with TRBJ2-1, with TRBD2 matching over 13 bases. CDR1 MNHNS and CDR2 SASEGT come from the germline V gene. The CDR3 is 16 amino acids. V shed 6 bases, J shed 7 bases, and the junction held 9 bases outside the gene matches. As DNA, the CDR3 is TGTGCCAGCAGCACACTAGCGGGAGGGTCGAGGAATGAGCAGTTCTTC. As protein: CASSTLAGGSRNEQFF.

The chain links TRBV20-1 to TRBJ2-1; D remains ambiguous. Germline V gene data show CDR1 as DFQATT and CDR2 as SNEGSKA (reference sequence). The V end lost 1 base, the J end lost 8 bases, and 18 bases lay between the germline ends. CDR3 length: 15 residues. Here the CDR3 reads CSARASPNTWDEQFF. DNA for the CDR3: TGCAGTGCTAGAGCCAGCCCAAATACCTGGGATGAGCAGTTCTTC.

This clonotype was detected only a few times. V is TRBV6-5 and J is TRBJ1-5; TRBD1 might be the D (6 bases). The CDR3 totals 13 residues. The V and J ends lost 2 bases and 6 bases respectively, with 8 bases between them. CDR1 is MNHEY and CDR2 is SVGAGI in the germline V gene. The CDR3 DNA reads as TGTGCCAGCAGTTACAACAGGGCTCAGCCCCAGCATTTT. This encodes CASSYNRAQPQHF.

The genes are TRBV6-2 or TRBV6-3 and TRBJ1-4, with a tentative D call TRBD1 (5 bases). The CDR3 consists of 13 residues. Germline lookup yields CDR1 MNHEY and CDR2 SVGEGT. The V end lost 5 bases, the J end lost 10 bases, and 14 bases lay between the germline ends. The CDR3 loop reads CASSPGQIAKLFF. The CDR3 nucleotides read TGTGCCAGCAGTCCTGGACAAATTGCAAAACTGTTTTTT.

V and J are TRBV6-4 and TRBJ1-2; D is perhaps TRBD1 (5 bases). Germline V gives CDR1 MRHNA, CDR2 SNTAGT. The ends were cut back, 7 bases at V and 4 bases at J, with 13 bases in the middle. The CDR3 covers 13 residues. CDR3 DNA: TGTGCCAGCAACTTGACAGTGGGCTATGGCTACACCTTC. Amino acids: CASNLTVGYGYTF.